This TCR beta chain was sequenced for a study of cytomegalovirus exposure and HLA in healthy donors (dated 2017 in TCRdb). Background for the entire study: According to a later analysis, the roughly 130 validation repertoires were produced on the same platform as the 666 repertoires of the first cohort. The aim of the study was to test whether cataloging public T cell receptors could identify signatures of past pathogen exposure. To predict cytomegalovirus infection status, the study combined high-throughput TCR immunosequencing, statistical association of individual TCRs with disease status, and machine learning. Besides the first cohort of 666 subjects, a separate validation cohort made up of roughly 120 different subjects was used. What the study reported, not specific to this receptor: In both the original and validation cohorts, the classifier was reported to diagnose cytomegalovirus status with high specificity and sensitivity. Most TCR sequences were observed very rarely across donors, whereas some public TCRs were present in many individuals. The authors suggested that the approach could potentially be extended to other disease states and immunological phenotypes. Of the cluster scores, 94% were above 0 in a later analysis, which found that TCRs clustered in the first cohort also tended to co-occur in the 120 or so validation repertoires. All 120 or so repertoires were used to score co-occurrence in the validation cohort in a later analysis, because that analysis had no HLA typing for the cohort. In the study, around 150 TCR beta chains were listed as associated with cytomegalovirus. In vitro tests confirmed that a few of the cytomegalovirus-associated TCR beta chains recognize cytomegalovirus antigens.

The method behind the library was the immunoSEQ multiplex PCR assay. As for the authors' bioinformatics: To diagnose cytomegalovirus status from the catalog of TCR beta chain sequences, a statistical classification framework was built. This is the immuneACCESS table as TCRdb keeps it, with only in-frame sequences that have V and J called. A part of the clones is gone; compared with another copy, unresolved V genes explain less than half, and the rest is unexplained. For V, J and clone size, that table is used; D and trimming come from the DNA. The sample table holds 250,000 to 400,000 clones, of which approximately 90% were seen once. Jointly, the top ten make up approximately 1% of the sample. With respect to this clone: No cognate antigen has been identified for it. No base-level quality is on record; no much larger clone is a single base apart.

CDR1 MDHEN and CDR2 SYDVKM are derived from the germline V gene. Its CDR3 holds 11 amino acids, cysteine through phenylalanine. Of the read, only the CDR3 DNA is kept; its 33 bases are in frame from base 1. V was cut back by 4 bases and J by 5 bases, leaving a gap of 5 bases between them. The donors belonged to the validation cohort of over a hundred subjects, which was separate from the 666-subject first cohort. This sequence uses TRBV28 and TRBJ2-5; the D gene lacks a confident call. The TCR originated in a woman in her twenties or thirties in good health and CMV-seropositive. Sequenced: PBMCs. The CDR3 reads as follows: CASSSPETQYF. The DNA is TGTGCCAGCAGTTCTCCGGAGACCCAGTACTTC.